The clone carrying this T cell receptor beta chain was seen a handful of times. The target antigen is unknown. This sample stems from a study of T-cell reconstitution after alpha-beta-depleted transplantation in children. Overall study findings and caveats: Some patients showed high day-60 TCRbeta diversity, which derived from surviving recipient T cells and thymic progenitors. Newly made T cells mostly supplied T-cell counts and diversity one year after transplant.

Trimming at V came to 8 bases and at J to 7 bases, leaving 5 bases not matched to a gene. This CDR3 contains 13 residues. The germline gives CDR1 LGHDT, CDR2 YNNKEL (reference sequence). This sample's TCRbeta library carried unique molecular identifier barcodes. One entry per CDR3 protein, called by TCRdb with MiXCR from the PCR reads. In the table there are around 960,000 distinct CDR3 sequences, about 26% of which are singletons. The receptor was isolated from a boy under two years old who had a stem cell transplant for SCID, so the T cells may come from the graft donor. The chain links TRBV3-1 to TRBJ1-6; 7 bases agree with TRBD1. The sample in question was PBMCs, mostly from graft donor cells, obtained 360 days after TCRalphabeta/CD19-depleted stem cell transplant. The CDR3 sequence is CASQRGQNSPLHF. CDR3 nucleotide sequence: TGTGCCAGCCAGAGGGGGCAGAATTCACCCCTCCACTTT.